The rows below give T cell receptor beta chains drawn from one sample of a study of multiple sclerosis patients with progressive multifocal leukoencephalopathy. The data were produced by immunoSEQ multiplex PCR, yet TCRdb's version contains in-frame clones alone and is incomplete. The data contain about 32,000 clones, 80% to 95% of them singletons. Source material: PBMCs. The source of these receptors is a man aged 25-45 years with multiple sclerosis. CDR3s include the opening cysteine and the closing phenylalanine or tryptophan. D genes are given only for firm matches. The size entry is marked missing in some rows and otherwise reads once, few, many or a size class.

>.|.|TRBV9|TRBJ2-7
CASSEGGGSSYEQYF
TGTGCCAGCAGCGAAGGCGGGGGCAGCTCCTACGAGCAGTACTTC
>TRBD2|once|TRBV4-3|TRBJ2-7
CASSQETSGRYEQYF
TGCGCCAGCAGCCAAGAGACTAGCGGGAGGTACGAGCAGTACTTC
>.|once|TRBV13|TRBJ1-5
CASSLGRLDQPQHF
TGTGCCAGCAGCTTAGGCAGGCTGGATCAGCCCCAGCATTTT
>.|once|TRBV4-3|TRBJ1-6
CASSLQGEGSPLHF
TGCGCCAGCAGCCTCCAAGGAGAGGGATCACCCCTCCACTTT
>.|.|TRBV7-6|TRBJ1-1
CASSLGSGVDTEAFF
TGTGCCAGCAGCTTAGGATCAGGGGTGGACACTGAAGCTTTCTTT
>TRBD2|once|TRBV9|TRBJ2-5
CASTLAGVVGETQYF
TGTGCCAGCACTCTAGCGGGCGTTGTCGGAGAGACCCAGTACTTC
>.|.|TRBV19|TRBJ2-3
CASSITGADTQYF
TGTGCCAGTAGTATTACGGGGGCGGATACGCAGTATTTT
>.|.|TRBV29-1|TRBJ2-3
CSVEEGTHTDTQYF
TGCAGCGTTGAAGAGGGGACCCACACAGATACGCAGTATTTT
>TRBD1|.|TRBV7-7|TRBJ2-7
CASSLPGTGAEQYF
TGTGCTAGCAGCTTGCCCGGGACAGGGGCCGAGCAGTACTTC
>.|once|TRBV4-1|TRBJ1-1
CASSLLAEVELAEAFF
TGCGCCAGCAGCCTCTTAGCGGAGGTGGAGCTCGCTGAAGCTTTCTTT
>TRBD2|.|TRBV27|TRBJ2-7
CASSWGLAGLGEQYF
TGTGCCAGCAGTTGGGGACTAGCGGGATTGGGGGAGCAGTACTTC
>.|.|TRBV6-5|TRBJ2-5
CATLRLSETQYF
TGTGCCACACTTAGGCTGTCAGAGACCCAGTACTTC
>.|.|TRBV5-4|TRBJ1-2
CASSPGDYGYTF
TGTGCCAGCAGCCCAGGGGACTATGGCTACACCTTC
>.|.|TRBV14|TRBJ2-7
CASSQDSGPYEQYF
TGTGCCAGCAGCCAAGACTCAGGGCCCTACGAGCAGTACTTC
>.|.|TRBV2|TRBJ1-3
CASDRSGNTIYF
TGTGCCAGTGACAGATCTGGAAACACCATATATTTT
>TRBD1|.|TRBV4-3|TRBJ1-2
CASSPTTGGGYGYTF
TGCGCCAGCAGCCCGACGACAGGGGGAGGCTATGGCTACACCTTC
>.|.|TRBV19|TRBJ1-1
CASSTETNTEAFF
TGTGCCAGTAGTACCGAGACTAACACTGAAGCTTTCTTT
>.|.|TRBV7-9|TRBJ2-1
CASSLTRSYNEQFF
TGTGCCAGCAGCCTAACGAGGTCCTACAATGAGCAGTTCTTC
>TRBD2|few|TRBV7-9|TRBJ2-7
CASSWRTSGRSYEQYF
TGTGCCAGCAGCTGGCGGACTAGCGGGAGATCCTACGAGCAGTACTTC
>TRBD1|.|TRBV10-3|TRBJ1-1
CAISVGQDGTEAFF
TGTGCCATCAGTGTGGGACAGGATGGAACTGAAGCTTTCTTT
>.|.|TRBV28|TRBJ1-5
CASGGVNQPQHF
TGTGCCAGCGGGGGGGTCAATCAGCCCCAGCATTTT
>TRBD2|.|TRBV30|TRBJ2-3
CAWNREGQGSTDTQYF
TGTGCCTGGAATAGGGAGGGGCAGGGTAGCACAGATACGCAGTATTTT
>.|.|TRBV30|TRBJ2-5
CAWTSSTWDVGETQYF
TGTGCCTGGACATCGTCGACATGGGACGTGGGGGAGACCCAGTACTTC
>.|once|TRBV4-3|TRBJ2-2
CASSQDSTGGTGELFF
TGCGCCAGCAGCCAAGATTCCACGGGTGGCACCGGGGAGCTGTTTTTT
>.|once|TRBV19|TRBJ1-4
CASSIPGLRSGLFF
TGTGCCAGTAGTATACCGGGTCTCCGCAGTGGACTGTTTTTT
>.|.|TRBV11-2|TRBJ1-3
CASSPYPSGNTIYF
TGTGCCAGCAGCCCGTACCCCTCTGGAAACACCATATATTTT
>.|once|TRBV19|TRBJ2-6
CASSVGPPGSGANVLTF
TGTGCCAGTAGCGTGGGGCCCCCCGGCTCTGGGGCCAACGTCCTGACTTTC
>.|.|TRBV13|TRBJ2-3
CATSPETSTDTQYF
TGTGCCACCTCACCGGAGACCAGCACAGATACGCAGTATTTT
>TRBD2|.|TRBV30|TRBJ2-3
CAWSFSGRAVDTQYF
TGTGCCTGGAGTTTTAGCGGGAGGGCCGTAGATACGCAGTATTTT
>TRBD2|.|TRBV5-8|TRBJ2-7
CASRFTGGNEQYF
TGTGCCAGCAGGTTTACGGGAGGGAACGAGCAGTACTTC
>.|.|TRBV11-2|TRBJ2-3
CASSSSTDTQYF
TGTGCCAGCAGCTCCTCCACAGATACGCAGTATTTT
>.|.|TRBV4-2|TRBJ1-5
CASSQGRGYQPQHF
TGTGCCAGCAGCCAAGGTAGGGGATATCAGCCCCAGCATTTT
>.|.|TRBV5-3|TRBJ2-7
CARSSSGEQYF
TGTGCCAGAAGCTCGTCGGGGGAGCAGTACTTC